This T cell receptor beta chain stems from a study of blood T cell repertoires in COVID-19. This CDR3 region has 16 residues. The germline V gene has CDR1 SGDLS and CDR2 YYNGEE. The germline V and J ends were trimmed by 4 bases and 4 bases, with 20 bases remaining between them. The assay was immunoSEQ multiplex PCR, and TCRdb's table has in-frame clones only and misses some. The sample includes roughly 150,000 clones, around four fifths of them seen just once. The receptor comes from a woman in her 70s who had recovered from COVID-19. The gene calls are TRBV9 and TRBJ1-2, with no clear D. The specimen sequenced was peripheral blood. Here the CDR3 reads CASSPAGLRGSYGYTF. The CDR3 DNA follows: TGTGCCAGCAGCCCAGCGGGCCTCCGCGGCAGCTATGGCTACACCTTC.